The 5 T cell receptor beta chains below come from one sample, sequenced in a study of control samples from healthy donors and cancer patients. The assay was immunoSEQ multiplex PCR, and TCRdb's table has in-frame clones only and misses some. Of around 120,000 clones in the sample, approximately 93% are singletons; the top ten hold 2% to 3%. The sequencing input was blood. These receptor sequences come from a man aged 25-45 years in good health.

This clone has only a few counts. J is TRBJ1-6 and V is TRBV5-1; 7 bases align to TRBD1. Germline lookup yields CDR1 SGHRS and CDR2 YFSETQ. V shed 3 bases and J 5 bases; nucleotides not matched to a gene: 5. The length of the CDR3 is 15 residues. CDR3 DNA sequence: TGCGCCAGCAGCTCTTCGACAGGGAATAATTCACCCCTCCACTTT. Residues: CASSSSTGNNSPLHF.

This sequence joins TRBV18 and TRBJ2-7, with 7 nucleotides matching TRBD1. Germline CDR1 KGHSH, CDR2 LQKENI. The CDR3 sequence is 16 residues long. The V and J ends lost 2 bases and 3 bases, in that order; junction bases with no gene match: 10. The CDR3 nucleotides are TGTGCCAGCTCACCAACGCTGGGGACAGCAATCTACGAGCAGTACTTC. Translating gives CASSPTLGTAIYEQYF.

The chain uses TRBV5-1 and TRBJ1-2, with 11 bases aligning to TRBD1. The CDR3 spans 15 residues. Per the germline V gene, CDR1 is SGHRS and CDR2 is YFSETQ. V lost 4 bases to trimming and J lost 6 bases; unmatched junction nucleotides: 8. The CDR3 loop is CASSPGQGGIDGYTF. The CDR3 nucleotides read TGCGCCAGCAGCCCGGGACAGGGGGGAATAGATGGCTACACCTTC.

The chain links TRBV27 to TRBJ2-7; TRBD1 or TRBD2 may be the D gene (7 bases each). V shed 5 bases and J shed 4 bases, with 18 bases lying between them. Looked up from germline, CDR1 is MNHEY and CDR2 is SMNVEV (reference sequence). This CDR3 is built from 15 residues. The CDR3 DNA sequence: TGTGCCAGCAGTCCACGAGCGGGACAGTATTACGAGCAGTACGTC. Amino acid sequence: CASSPRAGQYYEQYV.

The chain employs TRBV21-1 and TRBJ2-2; TRBD2 is taken as the D call from the table, unchecked against the DNA. TRBV21-1 is a pseudogene. This CDR3 comprises 16 residues. Here the CDR3 reads CASSKVSGVRAGELFF. Written as DNA, the CDR3 is TGTGCCAGCAGCAAGGTCTCCGGGGTGAGGGCCGGGGAGCTGTTTTTT.